This is a list of T cell receptor beta chains from one sample in a study of beta chain features in type 1 diabetes. Sequencing was performed with immunoSEQ multiplex PCR; in TCRdb, only in-frame clones are kept and a portion is missing. Of hundreds of thousands of clones in the sample, around 15% were seen once. Sequenced sample: naive CD4+ T cells from blood. These receptors came from a man between 18 and 35 years old with type 1 diabetes. Both conserved end residues are part of each CDR3. Each record gives: CDR3 length, V gene, J gene, D gene, clone size, CDR3 DNA, CDR3 protein. A D gene is named only where the DNA matches it firmly. Size values are once, few and many counts, or a class for expanded clones, and some rows have none.

12	TRBV2	TRBJ2-1	NA	few	TGTGCCAGCAGTGAACCCCCCTTTCGGTGGTTCTTC	CASSEPPFRWFF
13	TRBV5-5	TRBJ1-1	TRBD1	few	TGTGCCAGCAGTCGCGACAGGGAGACTGAAGCTTTCTTT	CASSRDRETEAFF
15	TRBV13	TRBJ2-6	NA	few	TGTGCCAGCAGCGTCCAGGGATCTGGGGCCAACGTCCTGACTTTC	CASSVQGSGANVLTF
12	TRBV30	TRBJ2-7	NA	NA	TGTGCCTGGAGTCCCGGTTCCTACGAGCAGTACTTC	CAWSPGSYEQYF
12	TRBV2	TRBJ1-2	NA	NA	TGTGCCAGCACGTCGGGAACCTCTGGCTACACCTTC	CASTSGTSGYTF
16	TRBV18	TRBJ2-5	NA	NA	TGTGCCAGCTCGCGAGCCCTGGCGGACGTCCCGGAGACCCAGTACTTC	CASSRALADVPETQYF
13	TRBV30	TRBJ2-5	NA	few	TGTGCCCATGCGATGCAGGGTTCGGAGACCCAGTACTTC	CAHAMQGSETQYF
14	TRBV5-4	TRBJ1-1	NA	few	TGTGCCAGCAGCCCGGCGGGGGGGAACACTGAAGCTTTCTTT	CASSPAGGNTEAFF
10	TRBV25-1	TRBJ1-2	NA	NA	TGTGCCAGCAGTGAGGGGGGCTACACCTTC	CASSEGGYTF
15	TRBV5-1	TRBJ2-1	TRBD2	NA	TGCGCCAGCAGCACCCCCGGCGGGAGCCTGAATGAGCAGTTCTTC	CASSTPGGSLNEQFF
14	TRBV7-9	TRBJ1-1	TRBD1	few	TGTGCCAGCAGCCCGACGACAGGGGCCGGGAAAGCTTTCTTT	CASSPTTGAGKAFF
15	TRBV5-6	TRBJ1-2	NA	few	TGTGCCAGCAGCGCTCGATGGACGGCTAACTATGGCTACACCTTC	CASSARWTANYGYTF
15	TRBV5-4	TRBJ2-1	NA	few	TGTGCCAGCAGCTTGTCAAGCGGCGACTACAATGAGCAGTTCTTC	CASSLSSGDYNEQFF
14	TRBV5-1	TRBJ1-1	NA	NA	TGCGCCAGCAGCTTGGAAGGACAGACCGATAGAGCTTTCTTT	CASSLEGQTDRAFF
14	TRBV30	TRBJ2-3	TRBD2	NA	TGTGCCTGGAGCATAGCGGGGGGGCCAGATACGCAGTATTTT	CAWSIAGGPDTQYF
14	TRBV29-1	TRBJ2-2	TRBD1	few	TGCAGCGTTGAGGACAGGGCTGGGACCGGGGAGCTGTTTTTT	CSVEDRAGTGELFF
15	TRBV7-9	TRBJ1-2	TRBD1	NA	TGTGCCAGCAGCTCAGAGGACAGGGTTAACTATGGCTACACCTTC	CASSSEDRVNYGYTF
14	TRBV15	TRBJ2-7	TRBD1	NA	TGTGCCACCAGCAGAGATTTGGCAGGGGGCGAGCAGTACTTC	CATSRDLAGGEQYF
19	TRBV4-2	TRBJ2-7	TRBD2	NA	TGTGCCAGCAGCCAAGGGGGACAGGGGACTAGCGGGGCTCCCTACGAGCAGTACTTC	CASSQGGQGTSGAPYEQYF
10	TRBV29-1	TRBJ2-5	NA	few	TGCAGCGTCTTGGAGGAGACCCAGTACTTC	CSVLEETQYF
14	TRBV10-3	TRBJ2-2	NA	NA	TGTGCCATCACCCGGACAAGAGGAGACGGGGAGCTGTTTTTT	CAITRTRGDGELFF
16	TRBV4-2	TRBJ2-1	NA	NA	TGTGCCAGCAGCCAAGTGACTGAGAGCTCCTACAATGAGCAGTTCTTC	CASSQVTESSYNEQFF
15	TRBV19	TRBJ1-5	NA	NA	TGTGCCAGTAGTATAGGCGGGAAGGTAAATCAGCCCCAGCATTTT	CASSIGGKVNQPQHF
13	TRBV29-1	TRBJ1-5	NA	few	TGCAGCGGCCAGACAGCCCTTAATCAGCCCCAGCATTTT	CSGQTALNQPQHF
15	TRBV18	TRBJ1-3	TRBD1	few	TGTGCCAGCTCACGCGGGACAGACCCTGGAAACACCATATATTTT	CASSRGTDPGNTIYF
17	TRBV7-9	TRBJ1-5	NA	few	TGTGCCAGCAGCTTAGAGATTACATCGGATCTTAATCAGCCCCAGCATTTT	CASSLEITSDLNQPQHF
12	TRBV30	TRBJ1-2	TRBD1	NA	TGTGCCTGGACCCTTAGGGGGCATGGCTACACCTTC	CAWTLRGHGYTF
15	TRBV7-2	TRBJ2-7	TRBD2	NA	TGTGCCAGCAGCCAACTAGCGGGGGGGCCCTACGAGCAGTACTTC	CASSQLAGGPYEQYF
13	TRBV25-1	TRBJ1-1	NA	few	TGTGCCAGCCAACCCGCGGGTGGCACTGAAGCTTTCTTT	CASQPAGGTEAFF
13	TRBV18	TRBJ2-2	NA	NA	TGTGCCAGCTCACCCCAGGGTCCCGGGGAGCTGTTTTTT	CASSPQGPGELFF
12	TRBV1	TRBJ1-5	NA	NA	TGCACCAGCAAGACCGGACTGCGGCCCCAGCATTTT	CTSKTGLRPQHF
16	TRBV11-1	TRBJ2-1	TRBD1	few	TGTGCCAGCAGCCCCGGGACAGCAAGCTCCTACAATGAGCAGTTCTTC	CASSPGTASSYNEQFF
14	TRBV5-1	TRBJ1-2	NA	NA	TGCGCCAGCAGCTTGGCCCTGGGGGACTATGGCTACACCTTC	CASSLALGDYGYTF
14	TRBV6-5	TRBJ1-1	NA	NA	TGTGCCAGCAGTTACCGGGCTGTACACACTGAAGCTTTCTTT	CASSYRAVHTEAFF
14	TRBV7-2	TRBJ2-1	NA	few	TGTGCCTCCCTGGTCGTGAGAGGTGAGCTTGAGCAGTTCTTC	CASLVVRGELEQFF
16	TRBV6-1	TRBJ2-6	NA	NA	TGTGCCATCAGTGGGGGCGAATCCTCTGGGGCCAACGTCCTGACTTTC	CAISGGESSGANVLTF
13	TRBV5-1	TRBJ1-4	NA	NA	TGCGCCAGCAGCATTCATAAGGGGGAAAAACTGTTTTTT	CASSIHKGEKLFF
13	TRBV28	TRBJ2-7	TRBD1	few	TGTGCCAGCGGCCGGGACAGGGGGTACGAGCAGTACTTC	CASGRDRGYEQYF
15	TRBV14	TRBJ2-2	NA	NA	TGTGCCAGCAGCCCGAGGACAGCGAACACCGGGGAGCTGTTTTTT	CASSPRTANTGELFF
14	TRBV4-1	TRBJ1-2	NA	NA	TGCGCCAGCAGCCAGGGGAACGGAAACTATGGCTACACCTTC	CASSQGNGNYGYTF
15	TRBV11-1	TRBJ2-7	NA	NA	TGTGCCAGCAGCTTGTTGGGGCCTCCGCGTTACGAGCAGTACTTC	CASSLLGPPRYEQYF
15	TRBV7-2	TRBJ2-7	TRBD2	few	TGTGCCAGCAGCTCGAGCGGGAGGGCCTTGGGCGAGCAGTACTTC	CASSSSGRALGEQYF
16	TRBV19	TRBJ2-7	TRBD2	NA	TGTGCCAGTAGCTCTCGGACGGGAGGAAGTATGTACGAGCAGTACTTC	CASSSRTGGSMYEQYF
14	TRBV5-4	TRBJ2-2	NA	NA	TGTGCCAGCAGCTCCGGGAGACTCACCGGGGAGCTGTTTTTT	CASSSGRLTGELFF
14	TRBV27	TRBJ2-1	NA	NA	TGTGCCAGCAGTTTCCCGACTGCGTACAATGAGCAGTTCTTC	CASSFPTAYNEQFF
13	TRBV28	TRBJ2-5	NA	NA	TGTGCCAGCAGTCTACAGGGCCGAGAGACCCAGTACTTC	CASSLQGRETQYF
16	TRBV5-1	TRBJ2-5	TRBD2	NA	TGCGCCAGCACTCCCGGGATAGCGGGAGGTGCGGAGACCCAGTACTTC	CASTPGIAGGAETQYF
15	TRBV5-4	TRBJ2-1	TRBD1	NA	TGTGCCAGCAGCTTGGGAGGGGGCGAGTACAATGAGCAGTTCTTC	CASSLGGGEYNEQFF
13	TRBV28	TRBJ2-3	TRBD2	few	TGTGCCAGCGGCGGGGGGAACACAGATACGCAGTATTTT	CASGGGNTDTQYF